This section outlines one TCR beta chain sequence together with its context. Its antigen is unknown. The data were obtained in a study of T-cell memory formation after mild COVID-19. About the study: TCR clusters were mostly confined to one donor each.

Study-wide points: Clones that contracted clustered mainly in CM and EM if CD4+ and in EMRA if CD8+. There was a balanced CD4/CD8 profile in clones contracting day 15 to 85, and later expanders leaned CD4+.

The CDR3 loop spans 12 amino acids. With 2 bases removed from V and 6 bases from J, the gap between germline ends came to 10 bases. Germline V lookup: CDR1 DFQATT, CDR2 SNEGSKA (reference sequence). Researchers used 5'RACE with constant-segment primers to make TCR alpha and TCR beta cDNA libraries that carry sample barcodes and UMIs. TCRdb analysed the 5' RACE reads with MiXCR anew, one entry per CDR3 protein. The sample has about 250,000 distinct CDR3 sequences; roughly 14% are singletons. What was sequenced was PBMCs or a T cell subset sorted from them (not recorded which). This TCR derives from an adult woman who had mild COVID-19 (a few samples of this study predate the infection). Cell type and time point are not known. This chain links TRBV20-1 with TRBJ1-1; a weak D match, TRBD1 (6 bases). The DNA of the CDR3 is TGCAGTGCTAGACAGGGGAGCGCTGAAGCTTTCTTT. It is translated as CSARQGSAEAFF.